This is a list of T cell receptor beta chains from one sample in a study of shared clonotypes between healthy human individuals. The assay was immunoSEQ multiplex PCR, and TCRdb's table has in-frame clones only and misses some. The data show nearly 2 million clones, about 95% seen once. The sequencing sample was made of naive CD8+ T cells sorted from blood. The receptors come from a man aged 18 to 35 in good health. CDR3s include the opening cysteine and the closing phenylalanine or tryptophan. Fields, in order: D gene, J gene, V gene, clone size, CDR3 protein, CDR3 DNA. The D gene is left open where the match is weak. Not all rows give a size; the values are once, few, many and, for expanded clones, a class.

d_call: TRBD1
j_call: TRBJ1-4
v_call: TRBV6-5
clone_size: NA
cdr3_aa: CASSRTQGGEKLFF
cdr3_nt: TGTGCCAGCAGTCGTACGCAGGGGGGGGAAAAACTGTTTTTT

d_call: NA
j_call: TRBJ1-6
v_call: TRBV7-9
clone_size: NA
cdr3_aa: CASSFQGGAGSPLHF
cdr3_nt: TGTGCCAGCAGCTTCCAAGGGGGGGCTGGTTCACCCCTCCACTTT

d_call: NA
j_call: TRBJ1-6
v_call: TRBV4-2
clone_size: once
cdr3_aa: CASSQDGTRGDDSPLHF
cdr3_nt: TGTGCCAGCAGCCAAGATGGGACTAGGGGAGATGATTCACCCCTCCACTTT

d_call: NA
j_call: TRBJ2-1
v_call: TRBV5-1
clone_size: once
cdr3_aa: CATKPGLLYNEQFF
cdr3_nt: TGCGCCACAAAACCGGGACTCCTCTACAATGAGCAGTTCTTC

d_call: NA
j_call: TRBJ2-7
v_call: TRBV9
clone_size: NA
cdr3_aa: CASSPDPGSYEQYF
cdr3_nt: TGTGCCAGCAGCCCCGATCCAGGCTCCTACGAGCAGTACTTC

d_call: NA
j_call: TRBJ2-7
v_call: TRBV28
clone_size: NA
cdr3_aa: CASSLSAVFPGQSEQYF
cdr3_nt: TGTGCCAGCAGTTTATCCGCGGTTTTTCCTGGGCAAAGCGAGCAGTACTTC

d_call: NA
j_call: TRBJ2-1
v_call: TRBV13
clone_size: NA
cdr3_aa: CASSLGPSYEQFF
cdr3_nt: TGTGCCAGCAGCTTAGGCCCGAGTTATGAGCAGTTCTTC

d_call: TRBD1
j_call: TRBJ1-1
v_call: TRBV29-1
clone_size: NA
cdr3_aa: CSVEEEWRGLNTEAFF
cdr3_nt: TGCAGCGTTGAAGAAGAGTGGAGGGGGCTGAACACTGAAGCTTTCTTT

d_call: NA
j_call: TRBJ2-7
v_call: TRBV2
clone_size: NA
cdr3_aa: CASRGTVSYEQYF
cdr3_nt: TGTGCCAGCAGGGGGACGGTTTCCTACGAGCAGTACTTC

d_call: TRBD2
j_call: TRBJ2-6
v_call: TRBV15
clone_size: NA
cdr3_aa: CATSGGDGTSGANVLTF
cdr3_nt: TGTGCCACCAGCGGGGGGGACGGGACCTCTGGGGCCAACGTCCTGACTTTC

d_call: NA
j_call: TRBJ1-1
v_call: TRBV5-8
clone_size: once
cdr3_aa: CASSTATNTEAFF
cdr3_nt: TGTGCCAGCAGCACAGCTACGAACACTGAAGCTTTCTTT